The text below deals with one T cell receptor (beta chain). Its target is not known. Germline values: CDR1 LGHDT, CDR2 YNNKEL (reference sequence). The CDR3 extends over 17 amino acids. V dropped 2 bases and J dropped 3 bases, with 16 bases sitting between them. TCRdb's table, derived via immunoSEQ multiplex PCR, lists solely in-frame clones and lacks some. Found here are 510,000 or so clones, around 85% of them singletons; the top ten hold around 13%. This sample is part of a study of Ad26.COV2.S vaccination and SARS-CoV-2 variants. Turning to the study itself: Sample donor was a member of the COV1001 Ad26.COV2.S trial arm.

Study conclusions and caveats: Across vaccine and placebo recipients, the breadth of non-spike TCRs was similar. People who got the vaccine had more spike-specific TCR breadth than people who got placebo.

Treatment reported: over 15 received Ad26.COV2.S at low or high dose, single or two shots; five or six received placebo; per-sample allocation not given. The investigators took samples on day 63 after the first vaccine or placebo injection. The TCR comes from a person aged 18-60 years who received the Ad26.COV2.S COVID-19 vaccine or a placebo. This sequence joins TRBV3-1 (or the pseudogene TRBV3-2) and TRBJ2-2; D possibly corresponds to TRBD1 (6 bases). The source was peripheral blood, collected in a trial of Ad26.COV2.S vaccine versus placebo. CDR3 coding DNA: TGTGCCAGCAGCCAAACGTCAGGGGCGCCGTACACCGGGGAGCTGTTTTTT. Translating gives CASSQTSGAPYTGELFF.